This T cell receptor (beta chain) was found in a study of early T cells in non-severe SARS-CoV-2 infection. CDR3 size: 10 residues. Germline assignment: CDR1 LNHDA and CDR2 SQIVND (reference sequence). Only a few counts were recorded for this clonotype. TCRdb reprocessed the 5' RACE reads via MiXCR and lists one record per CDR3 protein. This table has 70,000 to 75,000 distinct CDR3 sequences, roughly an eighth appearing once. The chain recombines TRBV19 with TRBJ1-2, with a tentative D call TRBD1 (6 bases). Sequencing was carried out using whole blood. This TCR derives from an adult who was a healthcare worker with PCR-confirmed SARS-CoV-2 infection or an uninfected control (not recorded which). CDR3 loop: CGAGDYGYTF. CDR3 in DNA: TGTGGGGCAGGGGACTATGGCTACACCTTC. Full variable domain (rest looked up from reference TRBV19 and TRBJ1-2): DGGITQSPKYLFRKEGQNVTLSCEQNLNHDAMYWYRQDPGQGLRLIYYSQIVNDFQKGDIAEGYSVSREKKESFPLTVTSAQKNPTAFYLCGAGDYGYTFGSGTRLTVV.